This T cell receptor (beta chain) was captured in a study of response to subunit inactivated influenza vaccine. A single record per CDR3 protein comes from TCRdb applying MiXCR to the RT-PCR reads. The sample lists roughly 620,000 distinct CDR3 sequences; roughly 10% were seen once. This clonotype was observed a handful of times. Trimming removed 6 bases from V and 3 bases from J; junction bases left unmatched: 2. CDR1 SEHNR and CDR2 FQNEAQ come from the germline V gene (reference sequence). This CDR3 contains 13 residues. The data also belong to a second study, concerning T cells expressing NK-cell markers. Per that study: The TCR beta cDNA came from 5'RACE template switching with UMIs. Among eight sequenced donors, seven carried HCMV seropositivity while one was seronegative. The use of an anti-gamma-delta TCR antibody, which was added in several experiments, restricted sorting to T cells expressing alpha-beta TCR.

The V gene is TRBV7-9, the J gene TRBJ1-2, with 9 bases that match TRBD1. The clonotype originates from a man aged 45-60 years who received an inactivated influenza vaccine. The source was PBMCs from blood, collected on the day of vaccination. CDR3 nucleotides: TGTGCCAGCAGTTGGGACAGGGACTATGGCTACACCTTC. Its translation: CASSWDRDYGYTF.